Listed here are 2 T cell receptor beta chains from one sample, sequenced in a study of blood T cell repertoires in COVID-19. Sequencing used immunoSEQ multiplex PCR; TCRdb keeps in-frame clones, though not all of them. The table lists about 190,000 clones, around 85% of them singletons. Material for sequencing was peripheral blood. Receptors were obtained from a man aged 25 to 40 with acute or convalescent COVID-19.

The V and J genes are TRBV19 and TRBJ1-5; TRBD1 matches 9 bases. The CDR3 is made up of 14 amino acids. V trimming: 10 bases; J trimming: 6 bases; junction bases outside the gene matches: 10. Germline CDR1 reads LNHDA; CDR2 reads SQIVND (reference sequence). CDR3: CATRDRVTSQPQHF. In nucleotides, the CDR3 is TGTGCCACCAGGGACAGGGTAACTTCTCAGCCCCAGCATTTT.

In its sample, this clone was seen once. The rearrangement links TRBV9 to TRBJ2-2, with 7 positions matching TRBD2. Germline trimming cut 0 bases from V and 5 bases from J; bases unmatched to any gene: 7. This CDR3 contains 16 residues. Looked up from germline, CDR1 is SGDLS and CDR2 is YYNGEE. The CDR3: CASSVGGRAYTGELFF. Written as DNA, the CDR3 is TGTGCCAGCAGCGTAGGAGGGAGGGCCTATACCGGGGAGCTGTTTTTT.